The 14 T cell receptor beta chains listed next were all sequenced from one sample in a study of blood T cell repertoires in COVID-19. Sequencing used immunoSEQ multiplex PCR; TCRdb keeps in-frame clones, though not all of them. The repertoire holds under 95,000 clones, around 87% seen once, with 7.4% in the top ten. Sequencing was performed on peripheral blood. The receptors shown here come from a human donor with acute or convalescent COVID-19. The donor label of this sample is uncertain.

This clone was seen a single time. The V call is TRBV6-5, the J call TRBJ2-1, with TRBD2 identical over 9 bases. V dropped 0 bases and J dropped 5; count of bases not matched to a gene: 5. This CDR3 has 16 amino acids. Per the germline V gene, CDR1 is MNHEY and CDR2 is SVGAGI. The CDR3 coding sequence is TGTGCCAGCAGTTACTCTGGCGGGGGGGCCAACAATGAGCAGTTCTTC. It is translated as CASSYSGGGANNEQFF.

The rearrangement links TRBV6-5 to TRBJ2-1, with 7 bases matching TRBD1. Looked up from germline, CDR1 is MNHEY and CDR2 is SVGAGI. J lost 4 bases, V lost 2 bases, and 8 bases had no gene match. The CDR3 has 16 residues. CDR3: CASSYTGQRMYNEQFF. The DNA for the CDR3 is TGTGCCAGCAGTTACACGGGACAGAGGATGTACAATGAGCAGTTCTTC.

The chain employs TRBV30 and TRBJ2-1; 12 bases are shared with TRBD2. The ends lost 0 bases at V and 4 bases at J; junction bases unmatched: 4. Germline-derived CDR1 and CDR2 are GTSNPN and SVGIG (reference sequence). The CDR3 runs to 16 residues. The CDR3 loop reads CAWSVPSGGDYNEQFF. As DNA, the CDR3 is TGTGCCTGGAGTGTACCTAGCGGGGGGGATTACAATGAGCAGTTCTTC.

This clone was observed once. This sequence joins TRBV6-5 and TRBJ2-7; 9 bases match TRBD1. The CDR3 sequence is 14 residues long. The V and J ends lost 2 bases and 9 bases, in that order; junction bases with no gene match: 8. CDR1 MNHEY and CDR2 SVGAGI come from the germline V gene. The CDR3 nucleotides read TGTGCCAGCAGTTACCGCGGGACAGGGTTCGGGCAGTACTTC. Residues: CASSYRGTGFGQYF.

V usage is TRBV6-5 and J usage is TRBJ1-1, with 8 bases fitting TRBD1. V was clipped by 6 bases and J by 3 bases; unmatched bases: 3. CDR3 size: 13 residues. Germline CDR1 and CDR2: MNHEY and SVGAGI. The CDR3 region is CASRGTGYTEAFF. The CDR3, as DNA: TGTGCCAGCAGGGGGACAGGTTACACTGAAGCTTTCTTT.

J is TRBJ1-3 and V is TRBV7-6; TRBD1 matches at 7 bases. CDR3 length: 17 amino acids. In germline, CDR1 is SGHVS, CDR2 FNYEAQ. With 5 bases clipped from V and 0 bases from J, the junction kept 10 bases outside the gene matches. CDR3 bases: TGTGCCAGCAGCCCCCGACAGGGAACTTCCTCTGGAAACACCATATATTTT. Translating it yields CASSPRQGTSSGNTIYF. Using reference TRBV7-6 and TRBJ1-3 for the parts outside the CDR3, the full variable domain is GAGVSQSPRYKVTKRGQDVALRCDPISGHVSLYWYRQALGQGPEFLTYFNYEAQQDKSGLPNDRFSAERPEGSISTLTIQRTEQRDSAMYRCASSPRQGTSSGNTIYFGEGSWLTVV.

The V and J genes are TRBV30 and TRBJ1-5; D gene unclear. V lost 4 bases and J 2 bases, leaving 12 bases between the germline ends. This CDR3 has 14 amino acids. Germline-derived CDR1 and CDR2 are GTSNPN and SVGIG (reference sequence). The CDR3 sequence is CAWNRARGNQPQHF. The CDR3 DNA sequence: TGTGCCTGGAACAGAGCAAGAGGCAATCAGCCCCAGCATTTT.

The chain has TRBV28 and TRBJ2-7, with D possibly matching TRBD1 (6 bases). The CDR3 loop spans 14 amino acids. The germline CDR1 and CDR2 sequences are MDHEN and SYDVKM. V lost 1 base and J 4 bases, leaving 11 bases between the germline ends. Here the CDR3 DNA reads TGTGCCAGCAGTTTATCCCCAGGGGTTTACGAGCAGTACTTC. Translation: CASSLSPGVYEQYF.

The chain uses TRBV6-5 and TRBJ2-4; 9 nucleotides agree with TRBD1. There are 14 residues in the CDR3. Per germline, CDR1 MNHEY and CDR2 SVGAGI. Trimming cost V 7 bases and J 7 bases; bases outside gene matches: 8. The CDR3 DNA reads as TGTGCCAGCATTACAGGGGGCGTTGGGAACATTCAGTACTTC. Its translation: CASITGGVGNIQYF.

As DNA, the CDR3 is TGTGCCACCAGTGATTTGCTCCTTCGACAGGGCGTTAGGAGCAATCAGCCCCAGCATTTT. Its protein product is CATSDLLLRQGVRSNQPQHF. The V and J genes are TRBV24-1 and TRBJ1-5; 7 bases are shared with TRBD1. With V trimmed by 0 bases and J by 1 base, 14 bases remained unmatched. The CDR3 contains 20 residues. The germline V gene encodes CDR1 KGHDR and CDR2 SFDVKD.

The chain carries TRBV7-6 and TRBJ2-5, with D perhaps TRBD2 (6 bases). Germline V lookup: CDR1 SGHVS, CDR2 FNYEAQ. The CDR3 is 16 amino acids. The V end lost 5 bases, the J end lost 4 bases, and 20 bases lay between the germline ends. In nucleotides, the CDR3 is TGTGCCAGCAGCCGTGGGGACTCCCTCGGACGAGAGACCCAGTACTTC. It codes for CASSRGDSLGRETQYF.

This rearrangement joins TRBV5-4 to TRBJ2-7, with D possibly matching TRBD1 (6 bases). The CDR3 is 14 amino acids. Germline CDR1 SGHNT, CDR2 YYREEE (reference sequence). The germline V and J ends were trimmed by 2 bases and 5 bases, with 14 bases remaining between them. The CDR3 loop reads CASSFPTDRHEQYF. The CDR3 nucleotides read TGTGCCAGCAGCTTTCCCACCGACAGGCACGAGCAGTACTTC.

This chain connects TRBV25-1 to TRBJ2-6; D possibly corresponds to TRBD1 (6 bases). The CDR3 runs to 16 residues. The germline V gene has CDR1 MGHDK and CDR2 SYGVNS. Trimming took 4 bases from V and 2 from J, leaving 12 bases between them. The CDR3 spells CASSGGRTAGANVLTF. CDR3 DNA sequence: TGTGCCAGCAGTGGGGGACGGACAGCTGGGGCCAACGTCCTGACTTTC.

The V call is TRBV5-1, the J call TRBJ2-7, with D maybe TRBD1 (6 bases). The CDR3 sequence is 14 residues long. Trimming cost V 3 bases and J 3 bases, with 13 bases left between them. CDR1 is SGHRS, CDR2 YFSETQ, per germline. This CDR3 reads CASSSVRGNYEQYF. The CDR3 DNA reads TGCGCCAGCAGCTCCGTAAGGGGGAACTACGAGCAGTACTTC.